Shown below are 22 T cell receptor beta chains from a single sample sequenced in a study of blood T cells in healthy people across ages. Sample-barcoded 5' priming and a J-beta primer mix drove a second PCR of about 7 to 11 cycles. In TCRdb, the 5' RACE reads were re-called with MiXCR into one record per CDR3 protein. Of about 900,000 distinct CDR3 sequences in the sample, 55% to 65% were seen once. Source material: blood. The receptors originated from a man aged 30 to 39 in good health.

This clonotype was detected only a few times. J is TRBJ2-7 and V is TRBV20-1, with D perhaps being TRBD1 or TRBD2 (6 bases each). Trimming removed 1 base from V and 5 bases from J, with 12 bases in between. This CDR3 is built from 13 residues. Germline CDR1 and CDR2: DFQATT and SNEGSKA (reference sequence). The CDR3: CSARGGAGNEQYF. In DNA, the CDR3 is TGCAGTGCTAGAGGGGGGGCAGGCAACGAGCAGTACTTC.

The chain is built from TRBV2 and TRBJ2-2, with D perhaps given as TRBD1 or TRBD2 (6 bases each). The V gene's germline CDR1 is SNHLY and CDR2 FYNNEI. V lost 5 bases to trimming and J lost 6 bases, with 10 bases between them. CDR3 length: 13 residues. The CDR3 reads CASSYREAGELFF. The CDR3 DNA follows: TGTGCCAGCAGTTACAGGGAGGCCGGGGAGCTGTTTTTT.

The table lists this clonotype with many counts. The junction differs from germline at one of its ends, possibly a read error. This chain joins TRBV6-2 or TRBV6-3 and TRBJ2-6; D not certain. The CDR3 consists of 13 residues. Germline loops: CDR1 MNHEY, CDR2 SVGEGT. This CDR3 reads CASGYSGANVLTF. DNA for the CDR3: TGTGCCAGCGGTTACTCTGGGGCCAACGTCCTGACTTTC.

The V gene is TRBV7-8, the J gene TRBJ1-5, with a possible D match to TRBD1 (6 bases). Germline V CDR1 and CDR2: SGHVS, FQNEAQ. CDR3 length: 14 amino acids. V was clipped by 0 bases and J by 7 bases, with 10 bases between them. The CDR3 here is CASSLAEGEQPQHF. The CDR3 DNA reads TGTGCCAGCAGCTTAGCGGAGGGGGAACAGCCCCAGCATTTT.

The rearrangement uses TRBV7-9 and TRBJ2-1, with TRBD2 identical over 10 bases. Trimming removed 5 bases from V and 9 bases from J; junction bases left unmatched: 19. Germline V CDR1 and CDR2: SEHNR, FQNEAQ (reference sequence). This CDR3 contains 18 residues. CDR3 protein: CASSPKIRLAGANSEQFF. CDR3 coding DNA: TGTGCCAGCAGCCCAAAAATCCGCCTAGCGGGAGCCAACAGTGAGCAGTTCTTC.

V is TRBV7-2 and J is TRBJ1-2; a possible D gene is TRBD1 (6 bases). Trimming took off 5 bases at V and 5 bases at J, with 15 bases between the two ends. The CDR3 extends over 14 amino acids. The germline V gene encodes CDR1 SGHTA and CDR2 FQGNSA. Here the CDR3 DNA reads TGTGCCAGCAGCCAACGGACAGCTGATTATGGCTACACCTTC. This sequence encodes CASSQRTADYGYTF.

This clonotype was detected only a few times. V is TRBV9 and J is TRBJ2-1, with D possibly matching TRBD1 (6 bases). CDR3 length equals 13 residues. Germline assignment: CDR1 SGDLS and CDR2 YYNGEE. V lost 3 bases and J lost 8, with 12 bases in between. In DNA, the CDR3 is TGTGCCAGCAGCGCACAGGGTACCCATGAGCAGTTCTTC. Encoded protein: CASSAQGTHEQFF.

The chain recombines TRBV12-3 or TRBV12-4 with TRBJ1-2; tentative D call: TRBD1 (5 bases). V shed 6 bases and J shed 4 bases, with 12 bases lying between them. The length of the CDR3 is 13 residues. CDR3 nucleotides: TGTGCCAGCAGCCTAGGGGCCCTCTATGGCTACACCTTC. Amino acid sequence: CASSLGALYGYTF.

The chain links TRBV12-5 to TRBJ1-2, with D possibly TRBD1 on 5 matching bases. The V end was cut by 6 bases, the J end by 4 bases, with 18 bases between. Per the germline V gene, CDR1 is LGHNT and CDR2 is FRNRAP. The CDR3 is 15 amino acids. Here the CDR3 reads CASGLSRVSSYGYTF. The CDR3 coding sequence is TGTGCTAGTGGCCTGAGCAGGGTGTCTAGCTATGGCTACACCTTC.

The chain couples TRBV7-8 to TRBJ2-7; 9 bases map to TRBD2. The end of the DNA fits TRBJ2-5 better, so the J call may be wrong. The germline CDR1 and CDR2 sequences are SGHVS and FQNEAQ. The CDR3 spans 16 residues. The CDR3, as DNA: TGTGCCAGCAGCTTAGTGCCAGCGGGGGGTCCCGAGACCCAGTACTTC. Protein: CASSLVPAGGPETQYF.

The chain uses TRBV3-1 and TRBJ2-1; D possibly uses TRBD1 or TRBD2 (5 bases each). The CDR3 runs to 15 residues. With 4 bases removed from V and 3 bases from J, the gap between germline ends came to 13 bases. Germline values: CDR1 LGHDT, CDR2 YNNKEL (reference sequence). The CDR3 loop reads CASSPAGTGYNEQFF. The CDR3 DNA reads as TGTGCCAGCAGCCCCGCCGGGACGGGCTACAATGAGCAGTTCTTC.

The chain links TRBV30 to TRBJ1-1; no reliable D call. Germline assignment: CDR1 GTSNPN and CDR2 SVGIG (reference sequence). The CDR3 contains 11 residues. The V end was cut by 8 bases, the J end by 4 bases, with 11 bases between. This chain's CDR3 is CARISSTEAFF. The CDR3 nucleotides read TGTGCCCGGATATCCAGCACTGAAGCTTTCTTT.

This clonotype was counted between two and nine times. This sequence joins TRBV7-9 and TRBJ2-7; D may be TRBD1 (6 bases). Looked up from germline, CDR1 is SEHNR and CDR2 is FQNEAQ (reference sequence). V gave up 3 bases and J gave up 4 bases, with 19 bases separating them. The CDR3 length is 16 residues. The CDR3 DNA follows: TGTGCCAGCAGCTTCCCCAGGGGCCGAACTGGGTACGAGCAGTACTTC. Translated: CASSFPRGRTGYEQYF.

This clonotype came up once. The CDR3 nucleotides are TGTGCCAGCAGTGACAGGGTGGCGGGGGGTCCAGATACGCAGTATTTT. Its translation is CASSDRVAGGPDTQYF. The chain is built from TRBV6-4 and TRBJ2-3, with 8 bases identical to TRBD2. Germline V gives CDR1 MRHNA, CDR2 SNTAGT. The CDR3 loop spans 16 amino acids. J gave up 4 bases and V 2 bases, and 8 bases lay outside the gene matches.

The chain has TRBV7-2 and TRBJ1-2; no clear D gene. The ends were cut back, 1 base at V and 3 bases at J, with 12 bases in the middle. Germline loops: CDR1 SGHTA, CDR2 FQGNSA. This CDR3 has 15 residues. CDR3 sequence (DNA): TGTGCCAGCAGCTTAGTTTCGGGTCCGGACTATGGCTACACCTTC. Translating gives CASSLVSGPDYGYTF.

The rearrangement links TRBV4-3 to TRBJ1-2; tentative D call: TRBD1 (5 bases). The CDR3 consists of 16 residues. V gave up 0 bases and J gave up 2 bases, with 13 bases separating them. Germline lookup yields CDR1 LGHNA and CDR2 YSLEER. The CDR3 spells CASSQELVGGNYGYTF. Written as DNA, the CDR3 is TGCGCCAGCAGCCAAGAGCTCGTCGGGGGGAACTATGGCTACACCTTC.

The genes are TRBV29-1 and TRBJ2-5, with a weak D call TRBD1 (5 bases). The DNA matches TRBJ2-7 better at its end, which makes the J call doubtful. Germline V CDR1 and CDR2: SQVTM, ANQGSEA. This CDR3 region has 13 residues. The CDR3 sequence is CSVTGWADYEQYF. The CDR3 DNA sequence: TGCAGCGTTACAGGATGGGCGGACTACGAGCAGTACTTC.

The chain couples TRBV4-3 to TRBJ1-2; D remains ambiguous. The germline gives CDR1 LGHNA, CDR2 YSLEER. The CDR3 extends over 12 amino acids. The V and J ends lost 1 base and 6 bases respectively, with 6 bases between them. As DNA, the CDR3 is TGCGCCAGCAGCCAAGGGGGAGATGGCTACACCTTC. It codes for CASSQGGDGYTF.

The gene calls are TRBV10-3 and TRBJ2-6; TRBD2 matches 13 bases. CDR1 ENHRY and CDR2 SYGVKD come from the germline V gene. The CDR3 totals 20 residues. Unmatched junction bases numbered 12, after V lost 3 bases and J lost 4 bases. CDR3 nucleotides: TGTGCCATCAGTGATCCGGGACTAGCGGGGAGGATCTCCGGGGCCAACGTCCTGACTTTC. This sequence encodes CAISDPGLAGRISGANVLTF.

The chain combines TRBV21-1 with TRBJ2-6. TRBV21-1 is given as a pseudogene. The CDR3 consists of 15 residues. CDR3 amino acids: CASSTSYSGANVLTF. Here the CDR3 DNA reads TGTGCCAGCAGCACGAGCTACTCTGGGGCCAACGTCCTGACTTTC.

This clonotype has only a few counts. This chain joins TRBV7-2 and TRBJ2-1; D is unresolved. The V end lost 1 base, the J end lost 5 bases, and 9 bases lay between the germline ends. Per the germline V gene, CDR1 is SGHTA and CDR2 is FQGNSA. This CDR3 spans 14 amino acids. CDR3 bases: TGTGCCAGCAGCTTAGAGGCAGAACACAATGAGCAGTTCTTC. The encoded protein is CASSLEAEHNEQFF.

The genes are TRBV2 and TRBJ2-7; 8 nucleotides align to TRBD1. The CDR3 spans 15 residues. V lost 7 bases and J lost 4; bases outside the gene matches: 12. Per germline, CDR1 SNHLY and CDR2 FYNNEI. Written as DNA, the CDR3 is TGTGCCAGCAATAGCGGACAGGGAAAGGGTTACGAGCAGTACTTC. It yields the protein CASNSGQGKGYEQYF.